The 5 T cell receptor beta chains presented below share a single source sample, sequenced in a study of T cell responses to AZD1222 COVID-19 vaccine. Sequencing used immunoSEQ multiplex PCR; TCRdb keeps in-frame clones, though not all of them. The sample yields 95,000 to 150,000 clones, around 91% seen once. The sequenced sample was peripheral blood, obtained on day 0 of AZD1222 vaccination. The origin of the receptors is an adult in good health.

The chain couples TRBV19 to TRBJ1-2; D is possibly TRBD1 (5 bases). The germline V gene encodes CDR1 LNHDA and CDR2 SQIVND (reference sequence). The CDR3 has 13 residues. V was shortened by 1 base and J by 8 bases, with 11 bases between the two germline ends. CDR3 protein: CASSIAGTEGYTF. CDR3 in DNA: TGTGCCAGTAGTATAGCAGGGACGGAGGGCTACACCTTC.

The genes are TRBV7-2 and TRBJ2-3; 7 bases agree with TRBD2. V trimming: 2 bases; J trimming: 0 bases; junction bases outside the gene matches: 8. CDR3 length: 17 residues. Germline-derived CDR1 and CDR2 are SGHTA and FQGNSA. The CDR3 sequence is CASSLQVGRGSTDTQYF. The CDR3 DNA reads TGTGCCAGCAGCTTACAGGTCGGGCGGGGGAGCACAGATACGCAGTATTTT.

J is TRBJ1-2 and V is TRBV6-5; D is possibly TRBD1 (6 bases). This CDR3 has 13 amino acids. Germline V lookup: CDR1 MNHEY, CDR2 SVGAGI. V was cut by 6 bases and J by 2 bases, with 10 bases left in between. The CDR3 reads CASRPTGNYGYTF. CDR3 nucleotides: TGTGCCAGCAGGCCTACAGGGAACTATGGCTACACCTTC.

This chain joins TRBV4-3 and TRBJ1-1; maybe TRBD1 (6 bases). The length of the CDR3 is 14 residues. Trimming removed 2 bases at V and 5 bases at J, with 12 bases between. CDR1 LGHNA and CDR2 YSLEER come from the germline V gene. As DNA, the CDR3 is TGCGCCAGCAGCCAACAACAGGGTAGGACTGAAGCTTTCTTT. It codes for CASSQQQGRTEAFF.

The CDR3 DNA reads as TGTGCCAGCAGCGCTCATATAGGCTCCTACGAGCAGTACTTC. Translation gives CASSAHIGSYEQYF. This sequence joins TRBV9 and TRBJ2-7, with D hard to call. CDR1 and CDR2 from the germline V gene are SGDLS and YYNGEE. V lost 3 bases and J lost 0, with 10 bases in between. This CDR3 region has 14 residues.